The 25 T cell receptor beta chains reported below all come from one sample, sequenced in a study of memory CD4+ T cells and cytomegalovirus serostatus. TCRdb's table, derived via immunoSEQ multiplex PCR, lists solely in-frame clones and lacks some. Here the sample spans tens of thousands of clones, more than 60% being singletons. The sort gate was single viable CD3+CD4+CD8-CD45RO+ cells for memory CD4+ T cells. Sequencing was done on a sample of memory CD4+ T cells from blood. Receptors originate from an adult in good health and CMV-seronegative.

The V call is TRBV27, the J call TRBJ1-1; possibly TRBD1 for D (6 bases). This CDR3 has 15 amino acids. Germline values: CDR1 MNHEY, CDR2 SMNVEV (reference sequence). The V end lost 6 bases, the J end lost 5 bases, and 19 bases lay between the germline ends. The CDR3 here is CASSLGKGGRTEAFF. The CDR3 DNA reads as TGTGCCAGCAGCCTCGGGAAGGGGGGACGTACTGAAGCTTTCTTT.

CDR3 residues: CASSPTGRLDTQYF. In DNA form, the CDR3 reads TGTGCCAGCAGCCCCACGGGACGGTTAGATACGCAGTATTTT. The chain is built from TRBV7-3 and TRBJ2-3; D is perhaps TRBD1 or TRBD2 (5 bases each). V was shortened by 5 bases and J by 5 bases, with 14 bases between the two germline ends. The CDR3 contains 14 residues. CDR1 SGHTA and CDR2 FQGTGA come from the germline V gene.

V is TRBV5-6 and J is TRBJ2-5, with 8 bases aligning to TRBD1. CDR1 is SGHDT, CDR2 YYEEEE, per germline. CDR3 length equals 14 residues. Losses at the gene ends were 4 bases for V and 5 bases for J; bases not matched to a gene: 7. The CDR3 region is CASSTRTGGETQYF. The CDR3 bases are TGTGCCAGCAGCACGAGAACAGGGGGGGAGACCCAGTACTTC.

The chain joins TRBV2 to TRBJ1-3; D call uncertain. Trimming removed 0 bases from V and 0 bases from J, with 9 bases in between. The CDR3 has 16 amino acids. Germline V lookup: CDR1 SNHLY, CDR2 FYNNEI. CDR3 sequence reads: CASSEAVTTSGNTIYF. CDR3 bases: TGTGCCAGCAGTGAAGCAGTTACCACCTCTGGAAACACCATATATTTT. Using reference TRBV2 and TRBJ1-3 for the parts outside the CDR3, the full variable domain is EPEVTQTPSHQVTQMGQEVILRCVPISNHLYFYWYRQILGQKVEFLVSFYNNEISEKSEIFDDQFSVERPDGSNFTLKIRSTKLEDSAMYFCASSEAVTTSGNTIYFGEGSWLTVV.

J is TRBJ2-2 and V is TRBV9; D not certain. Trimming removed 2 bases at V and 5 bases at J, with 10 bases between. CDR1 is SGDLS and CDR2 is YYNGEE in the germline V gene. The length of the CDR3 is 14 residues. The DNA for the CDR3 is TGTGCCAGCAGCGTTGGCCAGGCGACCGGGGAGCTGTTTTTT. The encoded protein is CASSVGQATGELFF.

The CDR3 nucleotides are TGCGCCAGCGGGGAACAGATTAGCTCCTACAATGAGCAGTTCTTC. Amino acid sequence: CASGEQISSYNEQFF. This sequence joins TRBV5-1 and TRBJ2-1; no reliable D call. V was pared by 7 bases and J by 0 bases, with 14 bases between. Germline CDR1 SGHRS, CDR2 YFSETQ. This CDR3 comprises 15 residues. The full variable domain, completed using reference TRBV5-1 and TRBJ2-1, is KAGVTQTPRYLIKTRGQQVTLSCSPISGHRSVSWYQQTPGQGLQFLFEYFSETQRNKGNFPGRFSGRQFSNSRSEMNVSTLELGDSALYLCASGEQISSYNEQFFGPGTRLTVL.

V usage is TRBV4-1 and J usage is TRBJ2-1; 10 bases are shared with TRBD2. V was clipped by 3 bases and J by 7 bases; unmatched bases: 3. Germline lookup yields CDR1 MGHRA and CDR2 YSYEKL. CDR3 length: 14 amino acids. CDR3 in amino acids: CASSHGLAENEQFF. The DNA of the CDR3 is TGCGCCAGCAGCCACGGACTAGCGGAGAATGAGCAGTTCTTC.

As DNA, the CDR3 is TGTGCCAGCAGTGGGGAGGGGGAAGGATTGGGGCCCCAGCATTTT. Its protein product is CASSGEGEGLGPQHF. The V and J genes are TRBV28 and TRBJ1-5, with TRBD1 as a possible D gene (6 bases). The CDR3 spans 15 residues. Germline assignment: CDR1 MDHEN and CDR2 SYDVKM. The V and J ends lost 5 bases and 9 bases respectively, with 20 bases between them.

The rearrangement uses TRBV6-1 and TRBJ2-3; D is ambiguous. CDR1 is MNHNS and CDR2 is SASEGT in the germline V gene. The length of the CDR3 is 14 residues. V gave up 3 bases and J gave up 4 bases, with 11 bases separating them. The CDR3 DNA reads TGTGCCAGCAGTGACCCTTTTCGCTCAGATACGCAGTATTTT. It is translated as CASSDPFRSDTQYF.

The chain employs TRBV6-5 and TRBJ1-1; TRBD1 might be the D (5 bases). V dropped 2 bases and J dropped 5 bases, with 12 bases sitting between them. CDR1 and CDR2 (germline): MNHEY, SVGAGI. The CDR3 runs 14 residues. CDR3 nucleotide sequence: TGTGCCAGCAGTTACCTGGGGCCGGATACTGAAGCTTTCTTT. Translating it yields CASSYLGPDTEAFF.

This chain links TRBV14 with TRBJ1-3; the D is unclear. Germline CDR1 is SGHDN and CDR2 is FVKESK. This CDR3 has 13 amino acids. V lost 0 bases and J lost 11, with 11 bases in between. The CDR3 reads CASSQDLGVSIYF. In nucleotides, the CDR3 is TGTGCCAGCAGCCAAGATTTGGGAGTCTCCATATATTTT.

The J gene is TRBJ1-2, the V gene TRBV6-1; tentatively, D is TRBD1 (6 bases). Germline-derived CDR1 and CDR2 are MNHNS and SASEGT. Trimming took 5 bases from V and 4 from J, leaving 14 bases between them. The CDR3 spans 14 residues. In DNA form, the CDR3 reads TGTGCCAGCAGTCCAGGGGAGTACGGCTATGGCTACACCTTC. This codes for CASSPGEYGYGYTF.

The chain uses TRBV9 and TRBJ1-3; TRBD1 matches 10 bases. Per the germline V gene, CDR1 is SGDLS and CDR2 is YYNGEE. This CDR3 contains 21 residues. V shed 2 bases, J shed 2 bases, and the junction held 19 bases outside the gene matches. Written as DNA, the CDR3 is TGTGCCAGCAGCGTCAAAGCCGGGACAGGGGTAGGGGCAGCAGCTGGAAACACCATATATTTT. Its protein is CASSVKAGTGVGAAAGNTIYF.

This clone appeared a single time. V gene TRBV2 combines with J gene TRBJ1-4; D gene ambiguous. Germline CDR1 is SNHLY and CDR2 is FYNNEI. V was clipped by 1 base and J by 0 bases, with 6 bases between them. This CDR3 comprises 15 residues. For the CDR3, the DNA is TGTGCCAGCAGTGAAGGAAGGACAACTAATGAAAAACTGTTTTTT. Translating it yields CASSEGRTTNEKLFF.

This sequence joins TRBV5-1 and TRBJ2-1; possible D gene TRBD1, 6 bases. Germline CDR1 is SGHRS and CDR2 is YFSETQ. The CDR3 consists of 16 residues. V was pared by 5 bases and J by 0 bases, with 15 bases between. CDR3 DNA: TGCGCCAGCAGACAAAAACAGGGAAGCTCCTACAATGAGCAGTTCTTC. Amino acid sequence: CASRQKQGSSYNEQFF.

This rearrangement joins TRBV7-6 to TRBJ1-4, with D tentatively TRBD1 (5 bases). From germline, CDR1 is SGHVS and CDR2 FNYEAQ. Between the trimmed V and J ends, which lost 5 bases and 11 bases, there was a span of 21 bases. CDR3 size: 15 residues. This CDR3 reads CASSKSGAEAGKLFF. CDR3 DNA sequence: TGTGCCAGCAGCAAATCTGGGGCAGAGGCGGGGAAACTGTTTTTT.

In DNA form, the CDR3 reads TGTGCCAGCAGCTTTACGAGGGGGCAAAGCACCGGGGAGCTGTTTTTT. Protein product: CASSFTRGQSTGELFF. The chain couples TRBV5-5 to TRBJ2-2; 7 nucleotides agree with TRBD1. CDR1 SGHKS and CDR2 YYEKEE come from the germline V gene (reference sequence). Trimming took 2 bases from V and 4 from J; bases not matched to a gene: 8. The CDR3 covers 16 residues. The variable domain in full, with the rest retrieved from reference TRBV5-5 and TRBJ2-2, is DAGVTQSPTHLIKTRGQQVTLRCSPISGHKSVSWYQQVLGQGPQFIFQYYEKEERGRGNFPDRFSARQFPNYSSELNVNALLLGDSALYLCASSFTRGQSTGELFFGEGSRLTVL.

V and J are TRBV6-6 and TRBJ1-5; 7 nucleotides align to TRBD1. This CDR3 is built from 15 residues. V was pared by 7 bases and J by 0 bases, with 6 bases of the junction left unmatched. The germline V gene has CDR1 MNHNY and CDR2 SVGAGI (reference sequence). The CDR3 DNA reads TGTGCCAGCACTCTAACAGGGGATAGCAATCAGCCCCAGCATTTT. The encoded protein is CASTLTGDSNQPQHF.

The chain carries TRBV30 and TRBJ1-2; D possibly corresponds to TRBD1 (6 bases). Trimming removed 6 bases from V and 8 bases from J, with 22 bases in between. Per germline, CDR1 GTSNPN and CDR2 SVGIG (reference sequence). The CDR3 covers 14 residues. CDR3 DNA sequence: TGTGCCTGTGGAGGGTTACAGGGTCGCGAGGGCTACACCTTC. Translated, it gives CACGGLQGREGYTF.

This clone was seen a few times. The chain has TRBV7-9 and TRBJ1-2; D remains ambiguous. Germline CDR1 is SEHNR and CDR2 is FQNEAQ (reference sequence). CDR3 size: 14 residues. Trimming pared 5 bases from V and 4 bases from J, leaving 14 bases between. The CDR3 DNA reads TGTGCCAGCAGCCCCGAGCAAGTGCTCTATGGCTACACCTTC. Amino acid sequence: CASSPEQVLYGYTF.

This clone occurred a few times. The chain joins TRBV14 to TRBJ1-2; D is possibly TRBD1 (6 bases). V dropped 1 base and J dropped 5 bases, with 14 bases sitting between them. The CDR3 spans 15 residues. Germline V gene data show CDR1 as SGHDN and CDR2 as FVKESK. CDR3 residues: CASSQVLDSPYGYTF. The CDR3 region has the DNA TGTGCCAGCAGCCAAGTTTTGGACAGCCCGTATGGCTACACCTTC.

This chain uses TRBV18 with TRBJ1-1; D not resolved. V dropped 3 bases and J dropped 5 bases, with 19 bases sitting between them. The CDR3 runs 16 residues. Germline V lookup: CDR1 KGHSH, CDR2 LQKENI. The chain's CDR3 is CASSPLGPASGTEAFF. CDR3 DNA: TGTGCCAGCTCACCTCTTGGTCCGGCGTCGGGAACTGAAGCTTTCTTT.

This chain links TRBV30 with TRBJ1-5; D is ambiguous. Trimming pared 3 bases from V and 4 bases from J, leaving 10 bases between. The length of the CDR3 is 13 residues. Germline CDR1 reads GTSNPN; CDR2 reads SVGIG (reference sequence). The chain's CDR3 is CAWRRLGNQPQHF. The DNA for the CDR3 is TGTGCCTGGAGAAGATTAGGAAATCAGCCCCAGCATTTT.

This chain joins TRBV6-5 and TRBJ1-5, with D perhaps TRBD1 (6 bases). V was trimmed by 6 bases and J by 9 bases, leaving 18 bases between them. This CDR3 has 14 amino acids. Germline V gene lookup returns CDR1 MNHEY and CDR2 SVGAGI. As DNA, the CDR3 is TGTGCCAGCAGCCGGGGACAAGACGGTGCGCCCCAGCATTTT. It encodes CASSRGQDGAPQHF.

The chain links TRBV6-1 to TRBJ2-1; TRBD2 might be the D (5 bases). The CDR3 has 15 residues. Germline values: CDR1 MNHNS, CDR2 SASEGT. V was pared by 6 bases and J by 2 bases, with 14 bases between. CDR3 coding DNA: TGTGCCAGCAGCCCCGGGATTCAAGCCTACAATGAGCAGTTCTTC. It is translated as CASSPGIQAYNEQFF.